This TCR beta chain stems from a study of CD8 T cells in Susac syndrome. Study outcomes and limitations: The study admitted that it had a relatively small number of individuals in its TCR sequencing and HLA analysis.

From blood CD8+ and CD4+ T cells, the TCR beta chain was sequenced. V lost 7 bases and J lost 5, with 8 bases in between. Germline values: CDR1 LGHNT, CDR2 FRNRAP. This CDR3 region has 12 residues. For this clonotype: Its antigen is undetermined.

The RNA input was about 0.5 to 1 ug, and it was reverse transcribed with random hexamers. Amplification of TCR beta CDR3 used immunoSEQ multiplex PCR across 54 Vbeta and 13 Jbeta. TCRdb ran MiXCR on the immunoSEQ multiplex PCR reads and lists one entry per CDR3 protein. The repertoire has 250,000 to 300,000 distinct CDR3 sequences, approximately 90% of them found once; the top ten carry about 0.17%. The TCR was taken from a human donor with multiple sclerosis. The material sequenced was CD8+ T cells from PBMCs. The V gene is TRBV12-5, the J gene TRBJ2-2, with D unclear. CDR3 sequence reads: CASALGTGELFF. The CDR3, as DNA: TGTGCTAGTGCCCTCGGTACCGGGGAGCTGTTTTTT.